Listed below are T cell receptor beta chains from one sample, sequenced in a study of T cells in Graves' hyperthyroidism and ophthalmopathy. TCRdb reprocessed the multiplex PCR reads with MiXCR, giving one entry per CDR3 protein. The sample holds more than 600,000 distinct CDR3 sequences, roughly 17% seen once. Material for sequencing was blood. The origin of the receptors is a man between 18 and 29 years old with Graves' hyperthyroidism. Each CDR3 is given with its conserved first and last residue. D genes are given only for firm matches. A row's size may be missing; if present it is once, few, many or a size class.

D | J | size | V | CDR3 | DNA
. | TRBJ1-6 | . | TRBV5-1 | CASSLGLTYNSPLHF | TGCGCCAGCAGCTTGGGACTCACTTATAATTCACCCCTCCACTTT
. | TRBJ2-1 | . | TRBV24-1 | CATSFSPGAGGDEQFF | TGTGCCACCAGTTTTTCCCCCGGGGCAGGGGGGGATGAGCAGTTCTTC
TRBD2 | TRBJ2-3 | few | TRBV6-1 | CASRATSGSTDTQYF | TGTGCCAGCAGAGCAACTAGCGGGAGCACAGATACGCAGTATTTT
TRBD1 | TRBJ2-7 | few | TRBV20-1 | CSASTPAGGYEQYF | TGCAGTGCTAGTACCCCGGCAGGGGGCTACGAGCAGTACTTC
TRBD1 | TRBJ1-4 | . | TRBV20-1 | CSAYRGDNEKLFF | TGCAGTGCTTACAGGGGGGATAATGAAAAACTGTTTTTT
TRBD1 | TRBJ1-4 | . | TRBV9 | CASSGGSGQLNEKLFF | TGTGCCAGCAGCGGTGGTTCGGGACAGCTTAATGAAAAACTGTTTTTT
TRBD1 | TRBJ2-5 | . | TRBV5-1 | CASSRDRGHQETQYF | TGCGCCAGCAGCCGAGACAGGGGACACCAAGAGACCCAGTACTTC
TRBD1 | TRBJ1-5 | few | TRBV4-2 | CASTKVGGLGNQPQHF | TGTGCCAGCACCAAAGTAGGGGGCCTCGGCAATCAGCCCCAGCATTTT
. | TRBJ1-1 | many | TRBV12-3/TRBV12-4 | CASSEGAVMNTEAFF | TGTGCCAGCAGTGAAGGGGCAGTCATGAACACTGAAGCTTTCTTT
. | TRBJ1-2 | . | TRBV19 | CASSNRDHYGYTF | TGTGCCAGTAGTAATAGGGATCACTATGGCTACACCTTC
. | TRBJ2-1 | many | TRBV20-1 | CSASDRNEQFF | TGCAGTGCTAGCGATCGGAATGAGCAGTTCTTC
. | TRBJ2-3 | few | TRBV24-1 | CATSDQHTDTQYF | TGTGCCACCAGTGACCAGCACACAGATACGCAGTATTTT
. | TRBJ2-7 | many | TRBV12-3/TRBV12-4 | CASSFVASAYEQYF | TGTGCCAGCAGTTTCGTAGCTAGCGCATACGAGCAGTACTTC
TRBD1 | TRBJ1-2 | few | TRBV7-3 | CASSSGTGDPNYGYTF | TGTGCCAGCAGCTCCGGGACAGGGGATCCGAACTATGGCTACACCTTC
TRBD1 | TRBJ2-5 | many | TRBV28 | CASSLGQGRGLETQYF | TGTGCCAGCAGTTTGGGACAGGGAAGGGGTCTAGAGACCCAGTACTTC
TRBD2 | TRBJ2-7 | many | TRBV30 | CAWSAAGGTYEQYF | TGTGCCTGGAGTGCCGCCGGGGGGACCTACGAGCAGTACTTC
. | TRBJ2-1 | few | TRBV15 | CATSREPTRNEQFF | TGTGCCACCAGCAGAGAGCCCACCAGGAATGAGCAGTTCTTC
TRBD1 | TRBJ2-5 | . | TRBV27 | CASSYGDRAQTQYF | TGTGCCAGCAGTTACGGGGACAGGGCACAGACCCAGTACTTC
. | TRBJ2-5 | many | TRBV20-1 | CSASGSQETQYF | TGCAGTGCTAGCGGGAGTCAGGAGACCCAGTACTTC
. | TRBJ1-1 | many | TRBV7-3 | CASSLGVWSEAFF | TGTGCCAGCAGCTTGGGGGTATGGAGCGAAGCTTTCTTT
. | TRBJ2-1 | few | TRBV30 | CAWSTGVYNEQFF | TGTGCCTGGTCGACGGGGGTGTACAATGAGCAGTTCTTC
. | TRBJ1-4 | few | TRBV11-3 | CASSFIRGEKLFF | TGTGCCAGCAGCTTTATAAGGGGAGAAAAACTGTTTTTT
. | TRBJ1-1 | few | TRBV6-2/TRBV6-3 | CASMIGIGLPEAFF | TGTGCCAGCATGATCGGGATTGGCCTCCCTGAAGCTTTCTTT
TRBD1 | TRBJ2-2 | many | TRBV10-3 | CAIKTGTGTGELFF | TGTGCCATCAAGACAGGGACGGGCACCGGGGAGCTGTTTTTT
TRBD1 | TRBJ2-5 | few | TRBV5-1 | CASSLGQGSFQETQYF | TGCGCCAGCAGCTTGGGACAGGGCAGCTTCCAAGAGACCCAGTACTTC
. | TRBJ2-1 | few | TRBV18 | CASSPGRGAEQFF | TGTGCCAGCTCACCGGGAAGGGGGGCTGAGCAGTTCTTC
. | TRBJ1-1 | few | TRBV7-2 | CASSLNAFMNTEAFF | TGTGCCAGCAGCTTAAATGCGTTCATGAACACTGAAGCTTTCTTT
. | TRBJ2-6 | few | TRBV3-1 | CASSPSAGANVLTF | TGTGCCAGCAGCCCCTCGGCAGGGGCCAACGTCCTGACTTTC
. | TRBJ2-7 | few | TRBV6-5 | CASSSREPYEQYF | TGTGCCAGCAGTTCCCGGGAGCCCTACGAGCAGTACTTC
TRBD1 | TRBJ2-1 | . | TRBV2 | CASSEDRSSYGEQFF | TGTGCCAGCAGTGAGGACAGGTCCTCCTACGGTGAGCAGTTCTTC
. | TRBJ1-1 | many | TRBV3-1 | CASSPLRGIGTEAFF | TGTGCCAGCAGCCCCCTGAGGGGTATCGGCACTGAAGCTTTCTTT